This T cell receptor beta chain was sequenced during a study of T cells in Graves' hyperthyroidism and ophthalmopathy. Looking at the study overall: Initial diagnosis, before any treatment, was when peripheral blood was collected.

TCR beta CDR3 sequences were amplified from RNA transcripts. HTBI primers were used for first-round RT-PCR of the TCR CDR3. TCRdb reprocessed the multiplex PCR reads via MiXCR and lists one record per CDR3 protein. This sample has some 370,000 distinct CDR3 sequences, with around 15% found just once. Germline trimming cut 4 bases from V and 7 bases from J; bases unmatched to any gene: 5. Germline V gene lookup returns CDR1 LGHDT and CDR2 YNNKEL (reference sequence). This CDR3 comprises 16 residues. At least 3 on the Clinical Activity Score was recorded for ophthalmopathy patients, who also had NOSPECS grade at least 4 and duration under 3 months. Overall study results and limits: The model foresaw ophthalmopathy a median around 6 months prior to onset. A model built on 13 V-J features separated ophthalmopathy from stable hyperthyroidism.

This clonotype was seen many times. Its antigen is not identified. V is TRBV3-1 and J is TRBJ2-1; 15 bases are shared with TRBD2. The receptor comes from a man aged 50 to 60 with Graves' ophthalmopathy. Source material: blood. The CDR3 sequence is CASSPRTSGRANEQFF. The CDR3 bases are TGTGCCAGCAGCCCTAGGACTAGCGGGAGGGCTAATGAGCAGTTCTTC.